This is a list of T cell receptor beta chains from one sample in a study of cytomegalovirus exposure and HLA in healthy donors. Clones were read by immunoSEQ multiplex PCR, and TCRdb kept only the in-frame ones, dropping some. Of roughly 120,000 clones in the sample, over 70% are singletons; the top ten hold around 1.4%. Sequenced input: PBMCs. The receptor source for this set is a woman aged 18-30 years in good health and CMV-seronegative. The CDR3 runs from the conserved cysteine through the conserved F or W. Each record gives: clone size, V gene, D gene, J gene, CDR3 protein, CDR3 DNA. A D gene is named only where the DNA matches it firmly. Where a row states a size, it is once, few, many or the class of an expanded clone; other rows omit it.

.	TRBV2	.	TRBJ1-2	CASTPGAFYGYTF	TGTGCCAGCACCCCGGGAGCTTTCTATGGCTACACCTTC
.	TRBV7-2	.	TRBJ1-4	CASSLAQGGKLFF	TGTGCCAGCAGCTTAGCCCAGGGTGGAAAACTGTTTTTT
.	TRBV7-2	.	TRBJ1-4	CASSLTGEKLFF	TGTGCCAGCAGCCTAACAGGGGAAAAACTGTTTTTT
once	TRBV5-1	TRBD2	TRBJ2-4	CASSVGLAQNSQYF	TGCGCCAGCAGCGTGGGACTAGCGCAAAACAGTCAGTACTTC
.	TRBV18	.	TRBJ2-6	CASSPFAGANVLTF	TGTGCCAGCTCACCGTTCGCTGGGGCCAACGTCCTGACTTTC
.	TRBV30	TRBD1	TRBJ2-7	CAWSAPRGQVYYEQYF	TGTGCCTGGAGTGCCCCGCGAGGACAGGTCTACTACGAGCAGTACTTC
.	TRBV6-1	TRBD2	TRBJ2-2	CASSEGGSGTGELFF	TGTGCCAGCAGTGAGGGGGGGAGTGGCACCGGGGAGCTGTTTTTT
few	TRBV30	TRBD2	TRBJ2-7	CAWSSHGTSGYEQYF	TGTGCCTGGAGTTCCCATGGGACTAGCGGTTACGAGCAGTACTTC
.	TRBV29-1	.	TRBJ2-7	CSASGSRHFDEQYF	TGCAGCGCCTCTGGGTCGCGACACTTTGATGAGCAGTACTTC
.	TRBV6-4	TRBD2	TRBJ2-1	CASSEGLAAHNEQFF	TGTGCCAGCAGTGAGGGGCTAGCGGCACACAATGAGCAGTTCTTC
.	TRBV6-5	.	TRBJ2-2	CASSYSLNRNTGELFF	TGTGCCAGCAGTTACTCGCTTAACAGGAACACCGGGGAGCTGTTTTTT
.	TRBV2	.	TRBJ1-6	CASSYLGGSYNSPLHF	TGTGCCAGCAGTTACCTGGGAGGCTCCTATAATTCACCCCTCCACTTT
.	TRBV6-5	.	TRBJ1-5	CASSAGVGNQPQHF	TGTGCCAGCAGTGCCGGAGTTGGCAATCAGCCCCAGCATTTT
.	TRBV7-9	.	TRBJ1-2	CASSLVGAYGYTF	TGTGCCAGCAGCTTAGTAGGGGCCTATGGCTACACCTTC
once	TRBV18	TRBD2	TRBJ2-3	CASSPSLAGGPTDTQYF	TGTGCCAGCTCACCCTCACTAGCGGGGGGACCCACAGATACGCAGTATTTT
.	TRBV4-1	.	TRBJ1-5	CASSDARERPQHF	TGCGCCAGCAGCGACGCCCGAGAGCGGCCCCAGCATTTT
.	TRBV7-9	.	TRBJ2-7	CASSHRSGFDEQYF	TGTGCCAGCAGCCATCGGTCAGGGTTTGACGAGCAGTACTTC
.	TRBV5-1	.	TRBJ1-2	CASSLEGGFYGYTF	TGCGCCAGCAGCTTGGAAGGGGGATTCTATGGCTACACCTTC
.	TRBV7-2	.	TRBJ2-1	CASTPRVAAEQFF	TGTGCCAGCACCCCCCGGGTTGCTGCTGAGCAGTTCTTC
.	TRBV15	.	TRBJ2-1	CATSRGIGNGGYNEQFF	TGTGCCACCAGCAGAGGGATTGGGAACGGGGGCTACAATGAGCAGTTCTTC
.	TRBV5-1	TRBD2	TRBJ2-3	CASSPGTSVTDTQYF	TGCGCCAGCAGCCCCGGGACTAGCGTCACAGATACGCAGTATTTT
.	TRBV6-5	.	TRBJ1-1	CASSYNGNPGNTEAFF	TGTGCCAGCAGTTACAATGGCAATCCTGGCAACACTGAAGCTTTCTTT
.	TRBV18	.	TRBJ1-2	CASSPDTNYGYTF	TGTGCCAGCTCACCGGACACGAACTATGGCTACACCTTC
.	TRBV7-8	.	TRBJ1-1	CASSRIFAEAFF	TGTGCCAGCAGCCGTATATTCGCTGAAGCTTTCTTT
.	TRBV2	.	TRBJ2-6	CASSDSAGEVTGANGLTF	TGTGCCAGCAGTGACAGCGCTGGTGAAGTTACTGGGGCCAACGGCCTGACTTTC
.	TRBV6-5	.	TRBJ2-7	CASSQSGYRDSPYF	TGTGCCAGCAGCCAAAGCGGATACCGAGATTCTCCGTACTTC
.	TRBV18	.	TRBJ2-5	CASSPDRLKETQYF	TGTGCCAGCTCCCCCGACAGGTTAAAAGAGACCCAGTACTTC
.	TRBV6-6	.	TRBJ1-5	CASNRDNGNQPQHF	TGTGCCAGCAATCGGGACAACGGAAATCAGCCCCAGCATTTT
.	TRBV29-1	.	TRBJ2-1	CSVLARWGNEQFF	TGCAGCGTACTAGCCCGGTGGGGCAATGAGCAGTTCTTC
.	TRBV2	TRBD1	TRBJ2-1	CASVDPGQISSYNEQFF	TGTGCCAGCGTAGACCCGGGACAGATAAGCTCCTACAATGAGCAGTTCTTC
.	TRBV2	.	TRBJ2-7	CASSPQRGGEQYF	TGTGCCAGCAGTCCCCAAAGAGGGGGCGAGCAGTACTTC
once	TRBV9	.	TRBJ1-1	CASSAQAGGGRAFF	TGTGCCAGCAGCGCTCAGGCTGGGGGCGGGCGAGCTTTCTTT
.	TRBV12-5	.	TRBJ1-1	CASGLVYGRGDTEAFF	TGTGCTAGTGGTTTGGTATATGGGAGGGGGGACACTGAAGCTTTCTTT
few	TRBV9	.	TRBJ1-3	CASSPGGSSGNTIYF	TGTGCCAGCAGCCCCGGGGGGAGCTCTGGAAACACCATATATTTT
.	TRBV10-1	TRBD1	TRBJ1-1	CASSLRRTGTEAFF	TGCGCCAGCTCCCTAAGGCGGACAGGGACTGAAGCTTTCTTT
once	TRBV30	TRBD1	TRBJ1-4	CAWSVQGTGVEKLFF	TGTGCCTGGAGTGTACAGGGGACAGGGGTTGAAAAACTGTTTTTT
.	TRBV9	.	TRBJ2-1	CASSGRGHQYNEQFF	TGTGCCAGCAGTGGCAGGGGTCACCAATACAATGAGCAGTTCTTC
.	TRBV27	.	TRBJ2-1	CASSFIAGGNEQFF	TGTGCCAGCAGTTTTATCGCAGGCGGGAATGAGCAGTTCTTC
.	TRBV7-6	TRBD2	TRBJ2-5	CASSLGGGRKEEAQYF	TGTGCCAGCAGCTTAGGAGGCGGGAGAAAGGAAGAGGCCCAGTACTTC
.	TRBV5-6	.	TRBJ2-2	CASSLAGGLTGELFF	TGTGCCAGCAGCTTGGCCGGGGGGCTCACCGGGGAGCTGTTTTTT
few	TRBV10-1	TRBD1	TRBJ1-6	CASSEGGQGDSPLHF	TGCGCCAGCAGTGAGGGAGGACAGGGTGATTCACCCCTCCACTTT
few	TRBV7-2	.	TRBJ1-6	CASTNWGGALSPLHF	TGTGCCAGCACGAACTGGGGGGGGGCTCTTTCACCCCTCCACTTT
.	TRBV30	.	TRBJ1-5	CAWSSSGRQPQHF	TGTGCCTGGAGTTCGTCAGGGCGGCAGCCCCAGCATTTT
.	TRBV5-1	.	TRBJ2-1	CASSLEGGASSYNEQFF	TGCGCCAGCAGCTTGGAGGGTGGGGCGAGCTCCTACAATGAGCAGTTCTTC
once	TRBV4-3	.	TRBJ1-2	CASSQVIADYGYTF	TGCGCCAGCAGCCAAGTGATCGCGGATTATGGCTACACCTTC
.	TRBV5-4	.	TRBJ1-2	CASSSPGVLGYTF	TGTGCCAGCAGCTCCCCAGGGGTTTTGGGCTACACCTTC
.	TRBV7-6	.	TRBJ2-7	CASSLAAGRPYEQYF	TGTGCCAGCAGCTTAGCGGCGGGGAGACCCTACGAGCAGTACTTC